The 30 T cell receptor beta chains below all came from one sample that was sequenced in a study of immune cell composition in non-small cell lung cancer. Generated by immunoSEQ multiplex PCR, the TCRdb table keeps only in-frame clones and is missing some. Found here are 3,000 or so clones, around 83% of them singletons; the top ten hold 9.4%. Normal lung sampling was at least 3 cm from the tumour, as distant as possible. Sequences were obtained from non-adjacent lung tissue. The receptor source for this set is a human donor with non-small cell lung cancer.

The chain uses TRBV27 and TRBJ2-7; 10 bases map to TRBD2. After removal of 6 bases from V and 3 bases from J, the junction contained 11 bases not matched to a gene. The CDR3 is made up of 16 amino acids. CDR1 is MNHEY and CDR2 is SMNVEV in the germline V gene (reference sequence). The CDR3 protein is CASSVIRASGSYEQYF. The CDR3 DNA reads TGTGCCAGCAGCGTAATAAGGGCTAGCGGGAGCTACGAGCAGTACTTC.

The chain uses TRBV28 and TRBJ2-7; 10 bases agree with TRBD2. Germline loops: CDR1 MDHEN, CDR2 SYDVKM. This CDR3 contains 14 residues. Trimming cost V 3 bases and J 7 bases; bases outside gene matches: 6. The CDR3 is CASSFLAGAWEQYF. The CDR3 nucleotides are TGTGCCAGCAGTTTTCTAGCGGGAGCGTGGGAGCAGTACTTC.

The genes are TRBV7-2 and TRBJ2-2; 8 nucleotides match TRBD2. After removal of 6 bases from V and 4 bases from J, the junction contained 4 bases not matched to a gene. This CDR3 comprises 14 residues. Germline lookup yields CDR1 SGHTA and CDR2 FQGNSA. The chain's CDR3 is CASRQLAATGELFF. CDR3 DNA sequence: TGTGCCAGCAGACAACTAGCGGCCACCGGGGAGCTGTTTTTT.

The V and J genes are TRBV4-3 and TRBJ2-5; D not resolved. The CDR3 loop spans 13 amino acids. V gave up 0 bases and J gave up 5 bases, with 7 bases separating them. The germline CDR1 and CDR2 sequences are LGHNA and YSLEER. The DNA for the CDR3 is TGCGCCAGCAGCCAAGATTGGGCGGAGACCCAGTACTTC. Translating gives CASSQDWAETQYF.

This clone was seen just once. One junction end does not reproduce the germline sequence, and a read error may be involved. The rearrangement joins TRBV15 to TRBJ1-4; no definite D call. CDR1 LNHNV and CDR2 YYDKDF come from the germline V gene (reference sequence). CDR3 length: 13 amino acids. This CDR3 is CATSRDSGGRPLF. The CDR3 nucleotides are TGTGCCACCAGCAGAGATTCGGGAGGCCGCCCCCTTTTT.

This chain joins TRBV15 and TRBJ2-1; 7 bases fit TRBD2. Germline V lookup: CDR1 LNHNV, CDR2 YYDKDF (reference sequence). There are 15 residues in the CDR3. The J segment lost 8 bases and the V segment lost 3 bases, leaving 10 bases of the junction unmatched. The CDR3 nucleotides read TGTGCCACCAGCAGTGGTAGCGGGCCCCTCCATGAGCAGTTCTTC. Protein sequence: CATSSGSGPLHEQFF.

CDR3 region: CASSLAGGRALNHEQYF. CDR3 coding DNA: TGTGCCAGCAGCTTAGCGGGCGGGAGGGCACTAAACCACGAGCAGTACTTC. The rearrangement links TRBV11-2 to TRBJ2-7; 9 nucleotides line up with TRBD2. This CDR3 has 17 amino acids. Per the germline V gene, CDR1 is SGHAT and CDR2 is FQNNGV. V lost 1 base to trimming and J lost 5 bases; unmatched junction nucleotides: 12.

The rearrangement links TRBV28 to TRBJ1-6; 10 bases agree with TRBD1. V gave up 3 bases and J gave up 7 bases; unmatched junction bases: 3. Germline V CDR1 and CDR2: MDHEN, SYDVKM. This CDR3 is 15 amino acids long. DNA of the CDR3: TGTGCCAGCAGTTTTAGGACAGGGGGAAATTCACCCCTCCACTTT. Translation gives CASSFRTGGNSPLHF.

The rearrangement links TRBV6-1 to TRBJ1-5, with D hard to call. V dropped 0 bases and J dropped 4 bases, with 19 bases sitting between them. There are 18 residues in the CDR3. CDR1 MNHNS and CDR2 SASEGT come from the germline V gene. DNA of the CDR3: TGTGCCAGCAGTGAAGCAGTGGCAGGCCTCCCACCTAATCAGCCCCAGCATTTT. Residues: CASSEAVAGLPPNQPQHF.

V usage is TRBV7-9 and J usage is TRBJ2-1; 13 bases fit TRBD2. The CDR3 covers 15 residues. Germline CDR1 SEHNR, CDR2 FQNEAQ (reference sequence). V trimming: 5 bases; J trimming: 8 bases; junction bases outside the gene matches: 6. The CDR3 region has the DNA TGTGCCAGCAGCCGACTAGCGGGGGGCCGGGATGAGCAGTTCTTC. Amino acid sequence: CASSRLAGGRDEQFF.

The chain joins TRBV7-6 to TRBJ1-1, with TRBD1 as a possible D gene (5 bases). The ends were cut back, 2 bases at V and 1 base at J, with 5 bases in the middle. The CDR3 is 13 residues long. Germline assignment: CDR1 SGHVS and CDR2 FNYEAQ. The chain's CDR3 is CASSLQGNTEAFF. The DNA for the CDR3 is TGTGCCAGCAGCTTACAGGGGAACACTGAAGCTTTCTTT.

A few counts support this clone. The rearrangement links TRBV10-3 to TRBJ2-7; D is perhaps TRBD2 (5 bases). Germline loops: CDR1 ENHRY, CDR2 SYGVKD. Trimming left V 3 bases short and J 4 bases short, with 13 bases between. This CDR3 is built from 14 residues. The CDR3 nucleotides are TGTGCCATCAGTGAAAGGCTAGCTCAATACGAGCAGTACTTC. Its translation is CAISERLAQYEQYF.

The V and J genes are TRBV27 and TRBJ2-7, with D uncertain. This CDR3 is built from 13 residues. V was clipped by 2 bases and J by 1 base, with 6 bases between them. From germline, CDR1 is MNHEY and CDR2 SMNVEV (reference sequence). The CDR3 region is CASSLSWSYEQYF. DNA of the CDR3: TGTGCCAGCAGTTTAAGTTGGTCCTACGAGCAGTACTTC.

The chain employs TRBV5-4 and TRBJ2-2, with 8 nucleotides matching TRBD1. This CDR3 contains 16 residues. J gave up 8 bases and V 0 bases, and 9 bases lay outside the gene matches. Germline values: CDR1 SGHNT, CDR2 YYREEE (reference sequence). The CDR3 DNA reads TGTGCCAGCAGCTTGGTCTCTGCAGGGGGCACGGGGGAGCTGTTTTTT. Protein product: CASSLVSAGGTGELFF.

This clone is labeled as large. CDR3 DNA sequence: TGTGCCTGGAGTGTAAGGGGGGAGCAGTACTTC. It yields the protein CAWSVRGEQYF. The chain couples TRBV30 to TRBJ2-7; perhaps TRBD1 as D (6 bases). Germline lookup yields CDR1 GTSNPN and CDR2 SVGIG (reference sequence). V was clipped by 0 bases and J by 7 bases, with 7 bases between them. This CDR3 has 11 amino acids.

The chain combines TRBV7-2 with TRBJ1-1; D not certain. Deletions cut 3 bases from V and 6 bases from J, with 14 bases between. Germline V gene data show CDR1 as SGHTA and CDR2 as FQGNSA. The CDR3 contains 14 residues. This CDR3 is CASSLSVSSAEAFF. The DNA for the CDR3 is TGTGCCAGCAGCTTGTCGGTTTCCTCCGCTGAAGCTTTCTTT.

By sample fraction, this clone is large. The rearrangement uses TRBV5-1 and TRBJ1-1, with D perhaps matching TRBD1 (5 bases). The CDR3 contains 14 residues. The germline gives CDR1 SGHRS, CDR2 YFSETQ. Trimming removed 0 bases from V and 7 bases from J, with 13 bases in between. CDR3 sequence: CASSLDGAGLEAFF. The CDR3 DNA sequence: TGCGCCAGCAGCTTGGACGGGGCTGGACTTGAAGCTTTCTTT.

The CDR3 nucleotides are TGCAGCGTTGTGGAGGGAGGGTTTGACAATGAGCAGTTCTTC. Its protein is CSVVEGGFDNEQFF. This chain connects TRBV29-1 to TRBJ2-1, with 7 positions matching TRBD2. The junction had 8 bases not matched to a gene; V was cut back by 4 bases and J by 5 bases. The CDR3 length is 14 residues. CDR1 is SQVTM and CDR2 is ANQGSEA in the germline V gene.

The chain joins TRBV5-1 to TRBJ2-1; D gene ambiguous. From germline, CDR1 is SGHRS and CDR2 YFSETQ. The CDR3 has 13 amino acids. With 0 bases removed from V and 5 bases from J, the gap between germline ends came to 6 bases. Here the CDR3 reads CASSLGPNNEQFF. CDR3 DNA sequence: TGCGCCAGCAGCTTGGGCCCGAACAATGAGCAGTTCTTC.

The chain couples TRBV18 to TRBJ2-3; possible D gene TRBD1, 5 bases. From germline, CDR1 is KGHSH and CDR2 LQKENI. Trimming took 5 bases from V and 2 from J, leaving 8 bases between them. This CDR3 is built from 13 residues. The CDR3, as DNA: TGTGCCAGCTCAAACAGGCCCACAGATACGCAGTATTTT. Translated, it gives CASSNRPTDTQYF.

CDR3 residues: CASSGTGNRRDGELFF. CDR3 sequence (DNA): TGTGCCAGCAGCGGTACGGGAAATAGAAGGGACGGGGAGCTGTTTTTT. V is TRBV9 and J is TRBJ2-2; TRBD2 might be the D (5 bases). From germline, CDR1 is SGDLS and CDR2 YYNGEE. V was pared by 3 bases and J by 7 bases, with 19 bases between. CDR3 size: 16 residues.

The V gene is TRBV6-1, the J gene TRBJ2-5; 7 positions match TRBD1. The last part of the DNA fits TRBJ2-7 better; the J call may be wrong. Germline V CDR1 and CDR2: MNHNS, SASEGT. The CDR3 is 15 residues long. This CDR3 reads CASRTGHGGSYEQYF. CDR3 coding DNA: TGTGCCAGCAGGACAGGGCATGGAGGCTCCTACGAGCAGTACTTC.

The table lists this clone with a few counts. This sequence joins TRBV4-1 and TRBJ2-3; D might be TRBD2 (6 bases). V lost 0 bases and J lost 2, with 9 bases in between. Germline V lookup: CDR1 MGHRA, CDR2 YSYEKL. The CDR3 sequence is 15 residues long. The CDR3 DNA sequence: TGCGCCAGCAGCCAAGACCAGCGGGCCACAGATACGCAGTATTTT. Translated: CASSQDQRATDTQYF.

The gene calls are TRBV7-6 and TRBJ2-1, with TRBD2 identical over 11 bases. The V gene's germline CDR1 is SGHVS and CDR2 FNYEAQ. CDR3 length: 15 amino acids. V shed 1 base, J shed 7 bases, and the junction held 3 bases outside the gene matches. The CDR3, as DNA: TGTGCCAGCAGCTTAGTAGCGGGAGGGGGGAATGAGCAGTTCTTC. It encodes CASSLVAGGGNEQFF. The variable domain in full, completed from reference TRBV7-6 and TRBJ2-1, reads GAGVSQSPRYKVTKRGQDVALRCDPISGHVSLYWYRQALGQGPEFLTYFNYEAQQDKSGLPNDRFSAERPEGSISTLTIQRTEQRDSAMYRCASSLVAGGGNEQFFGPGTRLTVL.

This sequence joins TRBV7-9 and TRBJ1-1; D is unresolved. V lost 3 bases, J lost 1 base, and 9 bases lay in between. CDR3 length: 14 residues. CDR1 and CDR2 (germline): SEHNR, FQNEAQ (reference sequence). Here the CDR3 reads CASSFHTPNTEAFF. As DNA, the CDR3 is TGTGCCAGCAGCTTTCACACCCCGAACACTGAAGCTTTCTTT.

The chain joins TRBV6-5 to TRBJ2-7; 8 bases are shared with TRBD2. The J segment lost 3 bases and the V segment lost 8 bases, leaving 12 bases of the junction unmatched. The CDR3 extends over 15 amino acids. Germline assignment: CDR1 MNHEY and CDR2 SVGAGI. The CDR3 DNA follows: TGTGCCAGCCGCCAGGGAAGCGGGAGCTACTACGAGCAGTACTTC. Translation gives CASRQGSGSYYEQYF.

Within the sample, this clone is large. The chain uses TRBV11-3 and TRBJ1-4; tentative D call: TRBD1 (6 bases). Germline V gives CDR1 SGHNT, CDR2 YENEEA. The CDR3 contains 15 residues. V lost 5 bases, J lost 3 bases, and 13 bases lay in between. The CDR3 bases are TGTGCCAGCAGCATTACAGGGATTGCTAATGAAAAACTGTTTTTT. Protein sequence: CASSITGIANEKLFF.

The rearrangement links TRBV19 to TRBJ2-6; TRBD1 might be the D (5 bases). V shed 4 bases and J shed 1 base, with 8 bases lying between them. CDR1 is LNHDA, CDR2 SQIVND, per germline (reference sequence). The CDR3 has 15 amino acids. The CDR3 sequence: CASSTDRSGANVLTF. CDR3 coding DNA: TGTGCCAGTAGTACAGACAGATCTGGGGCCAACGTCCTGACTTTC.

The chain is built from TRBV14 and TRBJ2-4; weak D call: TRBD2 (5 bases). Germline loops: CDR1 SGHDN, CDR2 FVKESK. Trimming took 3 bases from V and 1 from J, leaving 13 bases between them. This CDR3 comprises 16 residues. CDR3 sequence (DNA): TGTGCCAGCAGCCATATCAGCCGAGGGGCCAAAAACATTCAGTACTTC. Translation gives CASSHISRGAKNIQYF.

This rearrangement joins TRBV11-3 to TRBJ2-5, with 11 bases fitting TRBD1. CDR1 SGHNT and CDR2 YENEEA come from the germline V gene. This CDR3 has 14 residues. V dropped 7 bases and J dropped 5; count of bases not matched to a gene: 6. The CDR3 sequence: CASTWTGGEETQYF. DNA for the CDR3: TGTGCCAGCACCTGGACAGGGGGCGAGGAGACCCAGTACTTC.